This T cell receptor (beta chain) was recovered during a study of blood T cell repertoires in COVID-19. Looking at the study overall: Some COVID-19 samples were acute and others convalescent; all came from the United States, Italy and Spain.

CDR1 is SGHDN, CDR2 FVKESK, per germline. The CDR3 length is 14 residues. The V segment lost 6 bases and the J segment 6 bases; nucleotides outside the gene matches: 2. Original analysis: Estimation of nucleated cell counts relied on the amplification of reference gene primers. TCRdb keeps only in-frame clones here, not all; method: immunoSEQ multiplex PCR. That table gives V, J and clone size, and the DNA gave D and trimming. The top ten clones hold roughly 4.8% of a sample with some 120,000 clones, roughly nine tenths of them seen once. Seattle participants joined during active infection and were tracked over time.

This TCR was sampled from a man aged 55 to 70 with COVID-19, enrolled during active disease. The V call is TRBV14, the J call TRBJ2-1; 13 positions agree with TRBD2. The sample comprised peripheral blood. In nucleotides, the CDR3 is TGTGCCAGCAGATGGACTAGCGGGAGCAATGAGCAGTTCTTC. Amino acids: CASRWTSGSNEQFF.